This T cell receptor beta chain was profiled in a study of a mutant IDH1 vaccine in newly diagnosed glioma. Study context: Either 4-6 weeks after radiotherapy alone or alongside temozolomide, vaccination was begun. Treated patients were roughly 62% male, roughly 40% female, mean age around 40 years.

With 1 base removed from V and 12 bases from J, the gap between germline ends came to 10 bases. The CDR3 loop spans 13 amino acids. Germline loops: CDR1 PRHDT, CDR2 FYEKMQ (reference sequence). As regards this clone: Its matching antigen is unknown.

Profiling relied on immunoSEQ multiplex PCR, and the TCRdb table lists in-frame clones only, not all of them. The data contain about 38,000 clones, 78% of them seen just once; the ten biggest clones take up roughly 5.5%. Time point reported: week 5, during vaccination. All doses held 300 ug of mutant IDH1 20-mer peptide, with topical imiquimod. Astrocytomas found in donors were new, WHO grade 3 or 4, IDH1-mutant and ATRX-lost. General study findings and limits: Among top peripheral T cell clonotypes, changes seemed unrelated to pseudoprogression.

This TCR derives from a man aged 35-49 years with glioma. V usage is TRBV13 and J usage is TRBJ2-6; possible D gene TRBD2, 6 bases. The sample in question was PBMCs, obtained from a glioma patient whose treatment included an IDH1 peptide vaccine. In DNA form, the CDR3 reads TGTGCCAGCAGCTTAGCTAGCGTGGCCGTCCTGACTTTC. Protein product: CASSLASVAVLTF.